Shown below are 17 T cell receptor beta chains from a single sample sequenced in a study of graft-versus-host responses after intestinal transplantation. Profiled with immunoSEQ multiplex PCR; TCRdb holds only in-frame clones, not every one. This sample yields nearly 20,000 clones, of which approximately 86% are seen a single time; 8% to 9.5% belongs to the top ten. This specimen was PBMCs, taken about 240 days after intestinal transplant. These receptors were taken from a human patient who received an intestinal transplant, so some T cells may come from the graft donor.

This clone was found a few times. The chain couples TRBV18 to TRBJ1-5; D may be TRBD1 (5 bases). This CDR3 contains 16 residues. Germline V lookup: CDR1 KGHSH, CDR2 LQKENI. V was trimmed by 0 bases and J by 7 bases, leaving 16 bases between them. CDR3 in DNA: TGTGCCAGCTCACCACCGGATAGCAGGGTCAACCAGCCCCAGCATTTT. It specifies CASSPPDSRVNQPQHF.

The CDR3 spells CASSGGQGASGYTF. The CDR3 DNA follows: TGTGCCAGCAGCGGCGGACAGGGGGCGTCTGGCTACACCTTC. V and J are TRBV5-4 and TRBJ1-2; 11 bases line up with TRBD1. Germline V gives CDR1 SGHNT, CDR2 YYREEE (reference sequence). V was pared by 4 bases and J by 7 bases, with 6 bases of the junction left unmatched. CDR3 length: 14 amino acids.

The chain couples TRBV6-5 to TRBJ1-1; no clear D gene. Trimming took off 4 bases at V and 4 bases at J, with 4 bases between the two ends. This CDR3 has 11 amino acids. Germline V gene sequence: CDR1 MNHEY, CDR2 SVGAGI. CDR3 nucleotide sequence: TGTGCCAGCAGTTGGGGCACTGAAGCTTTCTTT. Amino acid sequence: CASSWGTEAFF.

This chain links TRBV19 with TRBJ1-3, with a tentative D call TRBD1 (5 bases). This CDR3 has 17 amino acids. Germline-derived CDR1 and CDR2 are LNHDA and SQIVND (reference sequence). Trimming took off 1 base at V and 1 base at J, with 14 bases between the two ends. This chain's CDR3 is CASSIVGTGSSGNTIYF. The CDR3, as DNA: TGTGCCAGTAGTATAGTAGGGACCGGGAGTTCTGGAAACACCATATATTTT.

The sample holds a few counts of this clone. This sequence joins TRBV5-1 and TRBJ2-1; tentative D call: TRBD1 (5 bases). Germline loops: CDR1 SGHRS, CDR2 YFSETQ. The CDR3 consists of 13 residues. Deletions cut 6 bases from V and 9 bases from J, with 16 bases between. The CDR3 region has the DNA TGCGCCAGCAACGATAGGGGATTGAGTGAGCAGTTCTTC. It is translated as CASNDRGLSEQFF.

The chain is built from TRBV13 and TRBJ2-7; D is uncertain. Trimming shortened V by 3 bases and J by 7 bases, and 10 bases separated the two germline ends. The CDR3 is 12 residues long. CDR1 and CDR2 from the germline V gene are PRHDT and FYEKMQ (reference sequence). This chain's CDR3 is CASSFRFGEQYF. In DNA form, the CDR3 reads TGTGCCAGCAGCTTTAGATTTGGGGAGCAGTACTTC.

The gene calls are TRBV7-9 and TRBJ1-1, with D possibly being TRBD1 (5 bases). This CDR3 region has 13 residues. Deletions cut 2 bases from V and 3 bases from J, with 7 bases between. CDR1 SEHNR and CDR2 FQNEAQ come from the germline V gene (reference sequence). CDR3 DNA sequence: TGTGCCAGCAGCTTACAGGGAGACACTGAAGCTTTCTTT. Amino acid sequence: CASSLQGDTEAFF.

This chain connects TRBV7-2 to TRBJ2-1; D unresolved. Germline-derived CDR1 and CDR2 are SGHTA and FQGNSA. V was trimmed by 5 bases and J by 10 bases, leaving 15 bases between them. This CDR3 comprises 13 residues. The CDR3 bases are TGTGCCAGCAGCCTGGTGGGCCATGGGGAGCAGTTCTTC. Translating gives CASSLVGHGEQFF.

In this sample, this clone turned up once. This chain uses TRBV7-2 with TRBJ2-3, with 15 bases lining up with TRBD2. The ends lost 4 bases at V and 6 bases at J; junction bases unmatched: 14. The germline CDR1 and CDR2 sequences are SGHTA and FQGNSA. The CDR3 consists of 19 residues. The CDR3 here is CASSWPPGLAGGLGDTQYF. For the CDR3, the DNA is TGTGCCAGCAGCTGGCCCCCCGGACTAGCGGGGGGGCTGGGGGATACGCAGTATTTT. The variable domain in full, with the rest retrieved from reference TRBV7-2 and TRBJ2-3, is GAGVSQSPSNKVTEKGKDVELRCDPISGHTALYWYRQSLGQGLEFLIYFQGNSAPDKSGLPSDRFSAERTGGSVSTLTIQRTQQEDSAVYLCASSWPPGLAGGLGDTQYFGPGTRLTVL.

V and J are TRBV18 and TRBJ2-5; no clear D. V was clipped by 2 bases and J by 1 base, with 5 bases between them. This CDR3 has 13 residues. Germline CDR1 reads KGHSH; CDR2 reads LQKENI. This CDR3 is CASSPAPQETQYF. Here the CDR3 DNA reads TGTGCCAGCTCACCAGCACCCCAAGAGACCCAGTACTTC.

The rearrangement joins TRBV7-9 to TRBJ2-4; perhaps TRBD1 as D (6 bases). Germline loops: CDR1 SEHNR, CDR2 FQNEAQ (reference sequence). The V gene lost 4 bases and the J gene lost 7 bases, with 11 bases spanning the gap. The CDR3 sequence is 13 residues long. The CDR3 bases are TGTGCCAGCAGCTCTCTCGGACAGAACATTCAGTACTTC. This encodes CASSSLGQNIQYF.

The chain uses TRBV5-6 and TRBJ1-2, with D unclear. CDR3 size: 12 residues. Germline CDR1 SGHDT, CDR2 YYEEEE. Trimming stripped 1 base from V and 8 bases from J, with 9 bases between. The CDR3, as DNA: TGTGCCAGCAGCTTGACGGGTCTGGGCTACACCTTC. It codes for CASSLTGLGYTF.

This clone showed up just once. The V gene is TRBV19, the J gene TRBJ1-4; D possibly corresponds to TRBD1 (6 bases). The CDR3 contains 14 residues. The V end was cut by 6 bases, the J end by 0 bases, with 8 bases between. Germline CDR1 LNHDA, CDR2 SQIVND (reference sequence). The CDR3 protein is CASRDSATNEKLFF. CDR3 nucleotide sequence: TGTGCCAGTAGGGACAGTGCAACTAATGAAAAACTGTTTTTT.

The chain links TRBV21-1 to TRBJ1-1. TRBV21-1 is a pseudogene. The CDR3 loop spans 13 amino acids. Here the CDR3 DNA reads TGTGCCAGCGGGGACCGGGACAACACTGAAGCTTTCTTT. This translates into CASGDRDNTEAFF.

This chain uses TRBV4-1 with TRBJ2-3; TRBD2 aligns across 8 bases. The CDR3 spans 16 residues. Germline assignment: CDR1 MGHRA and CDR2 YSYEKL. Trimming cost V 1 base and J 4 bases; bases outside gene matches: 7. CDR3 nucleotides: TGCGCCAGCAGCCAAGGTCGACTAGCGCGGGCAGATACGCAGTATTTT. It is translated as CASSQGRLARADTQYF.

V is TRBV5-6 and J is TRBJ2-5, with TRBD1 matching 9 bases. Judging by the DNA end, TRBJ2-7 fits better; the J call may be wrong. The CDR3 sequence is 15 residues long. CDR1 is SGHDT and CDR2 is YYEEEE in the germline V gene. The CDR3 here is CASSLTPGQGYEQYF. The CDR3 DNA reads as TGTGCCAGCAGCTTAACGCCGGGACAGGGCTACGAGCAGTACTTC.

V and J are TRBV2 and TRBJ1-6; D is unresolved. The CDR3 consists of 15 residues. Trimming shortened V by 10 bases and J by 8 bases, and 21 bases separated the two germline ends. The germline gives CDR1 SNHLY, CDR2 FYNNEI. CDR3 residues: CATRPTTAMDSPLHF. In DNA form, the CDR3 reads TGTGCCACCCGACCCACGACCGCGATGGATTCACCCCTCCACTTT. Using reference TRBV2 and TRBJ1-6 for the parts outside the CDR3, the full variable domain is EPEVTQTPSHQVTQMGQEVILRCVPISNHLYFYWYRQILGQKVEFLVSFYNNEISEKSEIFDDQFSVERPDGSNFTLKIRSTKLEDSAMYFCATRPTTAMDSPLHFGNGTRLTVT.